This passage covers 11 T cell receptor beta chains from one sample sequenced in a study of post-analysis software for immune sequencing data. Which antigens these TCRs recognize remains unknown. Study observations and caveats: With TRBV5-6, TRBV5-1 and TRBV20-1 included, about five TRBV segments were more frequent in patients than in controls.

Prepared TCR beta cDNA libraries contained unique molecular identifiers. One entry per CDR3 protein results from TCRdb running MiXCR on the PCR reads. The table has roughly 600,000 distinct CDR3 sequences, 44% seen once. What was sequenced was blood. These TCRs come from a girl aged 5-17 years with multiple sclerosis.

This sequence joins TRBV10-2 and TRBJ1-2, with 11 bases fitting TRBD1. Germline assignment: CDR1 WSHSY and CDR2 SAAADI. The CDR3 is 16 residues long. V was clipped by 5 bases and J by 6 bases; unmatched bases: 11. The CDR3: CASSRFRTGGADGYTF. Here the CDR3 DNA reads TGCGCCAGCAGTCGATTCCGGACAGGGGGCGCGGATGGCTACACCTTC.

With respect to this clonotype: An end of the junction differs from the germline gene, which may be a read error. The chain joins TRBV19 to TRBJ1-6; 8 bases are shared with TRBD1. From germline, CDR1 is LNHDA and CDR2 SQIVND (reference sequence). This CDR3 is 14 amino acids long. The CDR3 nucleotides read TGTGCCAATAGTACTGAAGACAGGGGTTCACCCCTCCACTTT. Encoded protein: CANSTEDRGSPLHF.

The V and J genes are TRBV7-2 and TRBJ2-7; tentative D call: TRBD2 (6 bases). The V gene lost 3 bases and the J gene lost 13 bases, with 10 bases spanning the gap. Germline CDR1 is SGHTA and CDR2 is FQGNSA. This CDR3 contains 10 residues. The CDR3 sequence is CASSLQGLYF. CDR3 coding DNA: TGTGCCAGCAGCTTGCAGGGACTCTACTTC.

This clonotype was counted only a few times. The chain employs TRBV6-1 and TRBJ2-1; D is uncertain. Germline V gene lookup returns CDR1 MNHNS and CDR2 SASEGT. Trimming removed 2 bases at V and 3 bases at J, with 5 bases between. This CDR3 has 13 amino acids. In nucleotides, the CDR3 is TGTGCCAGCAGTGAATATAACTACAATGAGCAGTTCTTC. This encodes CASSEYNYNEQFF.

In its sample, this clonotype was seen a few times. V is TRBV15 and J is TRBJ2-4; the match to TRBD1 covers 10 bases. Per germline, CDR1 LNHNV and CDR2 YYDKDF (reference sequence). CDR3 length: 11 residues. Trimming removed 5 bases from V and 11 bases from J; junction bases left unmatched: 0. This chain's CDR3 is CATSGTGVQYF. The DNA for the CDR3 is TGTGCCACCAGCGGGACAGGGGTTCAGTACTTC.

This clonotype was seen only once. One junction end disagrees with the germline gene, perhaps due to a read error. The chain combines TRBV7-2 with TRBJ2-5; 10 bases fit TRBD1. Germline loops: CDR1 SGHTA, CDR2 FQGNSA. The CDR3 runs 14 residues. Here the CDR3 reads CAGSPGQGKETQYF. The CDR3 DNA is TGTGCCGGCAGCCCGGGACAGGGGAAAGAGACCCAGTACTTC.

This chain joins TRBV11-3 and TRBJ2-7, with a tentative D call TRBD1 (5 bases). V dropped 1 base and J dropped 7 bases, with 11 bases sitting between them. This CDR3 spans 13 amino acids. The germline CDR1 and CDR2 sequences are SGHNT and YENEEA. As DNA, the CDR3 is TGTGCCAGCAGCTTAGGCGCAGGGTGGGAGCAGTACTTC. It codes for CASSLGAGWEQYF.

This clonotype was counted a few times. The chain recombines TRBV6-5 with TRBJ1-2; 10 nucleotides agree with TRBD1. Germline values: CDR1 MNHEY, CDR2 SVGAGI. Trimming cost V 2 bases and J 5 bases; bases outside gene matches: 2. CDR3 length equals 14 residues. CDR3 bases: TGTGCCAGCAGTTACCCGGACAGGGGGTATGGCTACACCTTC. Translation gives CASSYPDRGYGYTF.

The rearrangement links TRBV7-3 to TRBJ2-3; D unresolved. The CDR3 contains 14 residues. Germline V lookup: CDR1 SGHTA, CDR2 FQGTGA. The V end lost 1 base, the J end lost 4 bases, and 9 bases lay between the germline ends. CDR3 sequence (DNA): TGTGCCAGCAGCTTAAAGGGTCATGCAGATACGCAGTATTTT. It encodes CASSLKGHADTQYF.

The chain links TRBV5-1 to TRBJ2-6; D is uncertain. The CDR3 totals 17 residues. Germline lookup yields CDR1 SGHRS and CDR2 YFSETQ. V dropped 1 base and J dropped 3 bases, with 14 bases sitting between them. The CDR3 DNA reads as TGCGCCAGCAGCTTGACCCCAGGAGTGTATGGGGCCAACGTCCTGACTTTC. As protein: CASSLTPGVYGANVLTF.

The CDR3 sequence is CASSPNPGTGDYNEQFF. CDR3 nucleotides: TGTGCCAGCAGCCCTAATCCCGGGACAGGGGACTACAATGAGCAGTTCTTC. The chain combines TRBV7-9 with TRBJ2-1; 10 positions match TRBD1. J was trimmed by 3 bases and V by 5 bases; bases with no gene match: 10. Per germline, CDR1 SEHNR and CDR2 FQNEAQ (reference sequence). This CDR3 comprises 17 residues.